This T cell receptor (beta chain) was found in a study of CD8+ T cells in alopecia areata. Overall study context: Using the percentage of affected scalp area, treated patients' severity was scored. Points from the study as a whole: Within the top 100, expanded CD8+ clones significantly decreased with tofacitinib, as did scalp clonality.

Sequencing used cDNA as its template, made by extracting RNA and reverse transcribing it. Clones were sequenced by immunoSEQ multiplex PCR, and TCRdb holds only the in-frame ones, with some missing. Here the sample spans approximately 180,000 clones, 60% being singletons. Per the germline V gene, CDR1 is MNHEY and CDR2 is SMNVEV (reference sequence). V was shortened by 4 bases and J by 7 bases, with 15 bases between the two germline ends. The CDR3 loop spans 14 amino acids. Sample treatment: oral pan-JAK inhibitor, 5-10 mg twice daily. Sorting from PBMCs produced CD4+ and CD8+ T cells. A remark on this clone: As yet, its antigen is unknown.

The clonotype originates from a human donor with alopecia areata. V is TRBV27 and J is TRBJ2-3; D gene unclear. The material was CD4+ T cells sorted from blood, obtained at week 24, from a patient treated with tofacitinib. The CDR3 bases are TGTGCCAGCAGTTACAGCCCTAAAGGGAATACGCAGTATTTT. This translates into CASSYSPKGNTQYF.